This T cell receptor (beta chain) stems from a study of cytomegalovirus exposure and HLA in healthy donors. Study information: Among fewer than 500 genotyped donors, more than 65% fell in the Caucasian-associated ancestry cluster. General study results and limits: A previous analysis found most TCR beta V segments productive roughly 90% or roughly 30% of the time.

Comments on this clone: The antigen remains undetermined.

The PCR employed 60 Vbeta primers together with 13 Jbeta primers. Repertoires were generated with immunoSEQ multiplex PCR, while TCRdb's copy carries only in-frame clones and drops some. Here the sample spans about 160,000 clones, around 79% being singletons. The CDR3 has 15 amino acids. Per the germline V gene, CDR1 is KGHSH and CDR2 is LQKENI. Trimming removed 0 bases from V and 0 bases from J, with 8 bases in between. The sequenced material came from PBMCs. The V and J genes are TRBV18 and TRBJ1-1; D ambiguous. The receptor's source is a woman aged 40 to 55 in good health and CMV-seropositive. The DNA of the CDR3 is TGTGCCAGCTCACCACCGGCAGGCATGAACACTGAAGCTTTCTTT. Translation gives CASSPPAGMNTEAFF.